The clone carrying this T cell receptor beta chain was counted only a few times. As yet, its antigen is unknown. The data were taken from a study of T cells in localized non-small cell lung cancer. Study-wide findings and caveats: Analysis by sequencing included only one tumor region, so heterogeneity remains possible. Detection in adjacent lung was observed for a median 57 of the top 100 tumor clones. Compared with tumor, uninvolved adjacent lung displayed greater T cell clonality, ranking highest overall. Elevated circulating T cell density in blood was associated with longer overall survival.

Repertoires were generated with immunoSEQ multiplex PCR, while TCRdb's copy carries only in-frame clones and drops some. The profile shows over 50,000 clones, roughly nine tenths of them singletons. The sequence was collected from a woman between 35 and 75 years old with stage I lung adenocarcinoma. The sample consisted of peripheral blood, taken before any cancer treatment.

CDR3 sequence: CASSPQSLWGYTF. For the CDR3, the DNA is TGTGCCAGCAGCCCCCAGTCACTCTGGGGCTACACCTTC. The chain uses TRBV7-9 and TRBJ1-2; D is undetermined. V dropped 5 bases and J dropped 8 bases, with 15 bases sitting between them. The CDR3 has 13 residues. Germline V CDR1 and CDR2: SEHNR, FQNEAQ (reference sequence).